Below are 15 T cell receptor beta chains sequenced from a single sample in a study of blood T cell repertoires in COVID-19. Profiled with immunoSEQ multiplex PCR; TCRdb holds only in-frame clones, not every one. This table holds about 160,000 clones, about 80% found once. The specimen sequenced was PBMCs or T cells enriched from blood (not recorded which). The receptor source for this set is a woman aged 60 to 75 who had recovered from COVID-19.

The rearrangement links TRBV3-1 (or the pseudogene TRBV3-2) to TRBJ1-5; 12 positions agree with TRBD1. Unmatched junction bases numbered 4, after V lost 4 bases and J lost 6 bases. The CDR3 is 15 amino acids. From germline, CDR1 is LGHDT and CDR2 YNNKEL (reference sequence). The CDR3 sequence: CASSLGQGASQPQHF. The CDR3 coding sequence is TGTGCCAGCAGCCTGGGACAGGGGGCCTCTCAGCCCCAGCATTTT.

This sequence joins TRBV15 and TRBJ1-2; 9 bases are a match to TRBD1. The CDR3 covers 16 residues. J lost 3 bases, V lost 3 bases, and 8 bases had no gene match. The germline V gene has CDR1 LNHNV and CDR2 YYDKDF (reference sequence). CDR3 in DNA: TGTGCCACCAGCAGGGCTACAGGGGGCAGGGACTATGGCTACACCTTC. It yields the protein CATSRATGGRDYGYTF.

The rearrangement links TRBV12-3 or TRBV12-4 to TRBJ1-2; D unresolved. Trimming shortened V by 0 bases and J by 8 bases, and 10 bases separated the two germline ends. This CDR3 contains 13 residues. The DNA of the CDR3 is TGTGCCAGCAGTTTAGCGGAAGCAGGCGGCTACACCTTC. Its translation: CASSLAEAGGYTF.

The table lists this clone with a few counts. The chain links TRBV5-1 to TRBJ2-7; D is possibly TRBD1 (6 bases). The germline V gene has CDR1 SGHRS and CDR2 YFSETQ. The CDR3 spans 13 residues. Trimming stripped 2 bases from V and 6 bases from J, with 12 bases between. CDR3 DNA: TGCGCCAGCAGCTTTACAGGGCCAGGCGAGCAGTACTTC. It is translated as CASSFTGPGEQYF.

The chain combines TRBV14 with TRBJ1-1, with D unclear. This CDR3 is 15 amino acids long. Germline CDR1 SGHDN, CDR2 FVKESK. Trimming took off 4 bases at V and 1 base at J, with 13 bases between the two ends. The CDR3 here is CASSRADTWNTEAFF. DNA for the CDR3: TGTGCCAGCAGCCGAGCAGACACTTGGAACACTGAAGCTTTCTTT.

The chain combines TRBV2 with TRBJ1-1; D is unresolved. The germline gives CDR1 SNHLY, CDR2 FYNNEI. The V end lost 10 bases, the J end lost 4 bases, and 19 bases lay between the germline ends. CDR3 size: 14 residues. For the CDR3, the DNA is TGTGCCACCGATCGGGGAAAAAAGGCCACTGAAGCTTTCTTT. Amino acids: CATDRGKKATEAFF.

The genes are TRBV19 and TRBJ1-1; the D gene is possibly TRBD1 (5 bases). This CDR3 is built from 14 residues. Per the germline V gene, CDR1 is LNHDA and CDR2 is SQIVND (reference sequence). V lost 4 bases to trimming and J lost 4 bases, with 13 bases between them. The CDR3 spells CASSNLGAGTEAFF. The CDR3 bases are TGTGCCAGTAGTAATCTTGGGGCTGGCACTGAAGCTTTCTTT.

Only a few counts were recorded for this clone. CDR3 sequence: CASSPPIQGDKNIQYF. For the CDR3, the DNA is TGTGCCAGCTCACCACCGATACAGGGTGACAAAAACATTCAGTACTTC. The chain links TRBV18 to TRBJ2-4; tentative D call: TRBD1 (6 bases). Trimming stripped 0 bases from V and 3 bases from J, with 12 bases between. Germline values: CDR1 KGHSH, CDR2 LQKENI. CDR3 size: 16 residues.

This clone was observed a handful of times. The chain has TRBV5-1 and TRBJ1-1; D unclear. CDR1 SGHRS and CDR2 YFSETQ come from the germline V gene. This CDR3 region has 13 residues. V shed 5 bases and J shed 1 base, with 9 bases lying between them. CDR3 loop: CASSRHWNTEAFF. The CDR3 region has the DNA TGCGCCAGCAGTCGACATTGGAACACTGAAGCTTTCTTT.

J is TRBJ1-1 and V is TRBV29-1; 7 nucleotides align to TRBD1. CDR1 is SQVTM, CDR2 ANQGSEA, per germline. With V trimmed by 6 bases and J by 4 bases, 11 bases remained unmatched. The CDR3 is made up of 14 amino acids. CDR3 in DNA: TGCAGCGTCGAAACAGGGGTCCCTGGCACTGAAGCTTTCTTT. It specifies CSVETGVPGTEAFF.

This clone was found once. The V call is TRBV2, the J call TRBJ1-2; D not certain. CDR3 length equals 14 residues. V was clipped by 5 bases and J by 4 bases, with 14 bases between them. The germline CDR1 and CDR2 sequences are SNHLY and FYNNEI. The CDR3 bases are TGTGCCAGCAGTCCCCTGGCAGAAATCTATGGCTACACCTTC. Translation: CASSPLAEIYGYTF.

The chain uses TRBV2 and TRBJ2-5; D gene ambiguous. The V end lost 6 bases, the J end lost 3 bases, and 5 bases lay between the germline ends. Germline CDR1 and CDR2: SNHLY and FYNNEI. This CDR3 is 11 amino acids long. The CDR3 DNA reads TGTGCCAGCAGCCTCGAAGAGACCCAGTACTTC. The encoded protein is CASSLEETQYF.

The chain recombines TRBV27 with TRBJ2-2; 9 nucleotides line up with TRBD2. In germline, CDR1 is MNHEY, CDR2 SMNVEV (reference sequence). Trimming removed 0 bases from V and 4 bases from J; junction bases left unmatched: 3. CDR3 length equals 16 residues. CDR3 DNA sequence: TGTGCCAGCAGTTTATCGGGACTAGCCGTCACCGGGGAGCTGTTTTTT. It specifies CASSLSGLAVTGELFF.

The V and J genes are TRBV7-9 and TRBJ1-2; 7 nucleotides match TRBD1. The ends lost 2 bases at V and 3 bases at J; junction bases unmatched: 12. Germline values: CDR1 SEHNR, CDR2 FQNEAQ (reference sequence). CDR3 length: 17 residues. CDR3 DNA: TGTGCCAGCAGCTTAAAGCCTTTGGGACAGCCCGACTATGGCTACACCTTC. Its translation is CASSLKPLGQPDYGYTF. Together with reference TRBV7-9 and TRBJ1-2, the CDR3 gives the full variable domain: DTGVSQNPRHKITKRGQNVTFRCDPISEHNRLYWYRQTLGQGPEFLTYFQNEAQLEKSRLLSDRFSAERPKGSFSTLEIQRTEQGDSAMYLCASSLKPLGQPDYGYTFGSGTRLTVV.

V and J are TRBV19 and TRBJ1-1; perhaps TRBD1 as D (5 bases). Trimming pared 6 bases from V and 1 base from J, leaving 9 bases between. This CDR3 has 13 residues. The germline CDR1 and CDR2 sequences are LNHDA and SQIVND (reference sequence). The CDR3: CASSRQKNTEAFF. For the CDR3, the DNA is TGTGCCAGTAGCCGACAGAAGAACACTGAAGCTTTCTTT.